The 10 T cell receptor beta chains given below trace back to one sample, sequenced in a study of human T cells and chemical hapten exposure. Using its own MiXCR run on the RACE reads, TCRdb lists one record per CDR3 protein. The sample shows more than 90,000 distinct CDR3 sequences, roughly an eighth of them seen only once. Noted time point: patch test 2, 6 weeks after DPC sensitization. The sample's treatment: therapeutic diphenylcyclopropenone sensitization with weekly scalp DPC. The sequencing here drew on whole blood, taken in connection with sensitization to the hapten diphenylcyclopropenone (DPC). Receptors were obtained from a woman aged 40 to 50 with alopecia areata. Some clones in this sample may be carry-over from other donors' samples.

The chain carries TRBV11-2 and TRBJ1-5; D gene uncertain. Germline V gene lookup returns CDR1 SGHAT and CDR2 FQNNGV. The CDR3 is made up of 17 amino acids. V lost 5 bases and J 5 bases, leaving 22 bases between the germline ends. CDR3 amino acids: CASSPGGNALGHQPQHF. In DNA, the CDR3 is TGTGCCAGCAGCCCAGGAGGCAACGCACTTGGGCATCAGCCCCAGCATTTT.

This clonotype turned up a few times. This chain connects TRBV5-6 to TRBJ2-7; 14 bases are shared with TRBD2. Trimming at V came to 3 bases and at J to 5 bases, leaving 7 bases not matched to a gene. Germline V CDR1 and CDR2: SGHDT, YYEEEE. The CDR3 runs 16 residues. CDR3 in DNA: TGTGCCAGCAGCTACCGGACTAGCGGGAGGTCCCACGAGCAGTACTTC. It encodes CASSYRTSGRSHEQYF.

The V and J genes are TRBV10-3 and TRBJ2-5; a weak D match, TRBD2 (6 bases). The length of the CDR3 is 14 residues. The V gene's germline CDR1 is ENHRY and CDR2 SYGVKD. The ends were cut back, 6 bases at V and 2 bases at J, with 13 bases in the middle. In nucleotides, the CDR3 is TGTGCCATCAGCATGACGGGGGAACAAGAGACCCAGTACTTC. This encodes CAISMTGEQETQYF.

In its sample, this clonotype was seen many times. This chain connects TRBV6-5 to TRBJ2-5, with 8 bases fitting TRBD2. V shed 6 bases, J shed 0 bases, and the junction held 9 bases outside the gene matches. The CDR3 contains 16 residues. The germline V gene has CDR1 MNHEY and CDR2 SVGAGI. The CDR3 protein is CASSLRERGHQETQYF. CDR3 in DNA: TGTGCCAGCAGCCTCAGAGAGCGGGGGCACCAAGAGACCCAGTACTTC.

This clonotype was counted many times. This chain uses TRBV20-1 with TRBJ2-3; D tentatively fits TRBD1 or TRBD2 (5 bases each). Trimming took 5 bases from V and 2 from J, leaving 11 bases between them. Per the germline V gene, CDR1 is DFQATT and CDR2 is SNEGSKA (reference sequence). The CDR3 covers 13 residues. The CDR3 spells CSARDPFTDTQYF. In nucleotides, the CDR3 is TGCAGTGCTCGGGACCCCTTCACAGATACGCAGTATTTT.

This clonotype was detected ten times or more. CDR3 in amino acids: CASSLGGTASYEQYF. The CDR3 DNA is TGCGCCAGCAGCTTGGGGGGGACCGCCTCCTACGAGCAGTACTTC. This sequence joins TRBV5-1 and TRBJ2-7, with D perhaps TRBD1 or TRBD2 (5 bases each). Trimming cost V 0 bases and J 0 bases, with 10 bases left between them. The CDR3 sequence is 15 residues long. CDR1 is SGHRS and CDR2 is YFSETQ in the germline V gene.

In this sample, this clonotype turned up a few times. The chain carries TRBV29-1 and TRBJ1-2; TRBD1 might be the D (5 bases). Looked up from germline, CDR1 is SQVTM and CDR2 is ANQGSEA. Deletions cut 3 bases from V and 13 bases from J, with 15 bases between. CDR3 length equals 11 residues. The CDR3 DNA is TGCAGCGTTGACCGAGGTGGGGGACTCACCTTC. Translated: CSVDRGGGLTF.

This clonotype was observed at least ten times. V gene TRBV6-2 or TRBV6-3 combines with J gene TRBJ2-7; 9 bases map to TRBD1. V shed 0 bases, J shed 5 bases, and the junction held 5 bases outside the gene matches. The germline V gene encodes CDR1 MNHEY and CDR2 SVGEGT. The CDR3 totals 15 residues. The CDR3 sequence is CASSYSEDRGHEQYF. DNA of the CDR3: TGTGCCAGCAGTTACTCGGAGGACAGGGGCCACGAGCAGTACTTC.

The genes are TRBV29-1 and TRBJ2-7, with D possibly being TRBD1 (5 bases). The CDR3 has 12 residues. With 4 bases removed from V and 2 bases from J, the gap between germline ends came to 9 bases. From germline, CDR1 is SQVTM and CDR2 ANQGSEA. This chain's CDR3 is CSVVQGTYEQYF. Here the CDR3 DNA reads TGCAGCGTTGTTCAGGGTACCTACGAGCAGTACTTC.

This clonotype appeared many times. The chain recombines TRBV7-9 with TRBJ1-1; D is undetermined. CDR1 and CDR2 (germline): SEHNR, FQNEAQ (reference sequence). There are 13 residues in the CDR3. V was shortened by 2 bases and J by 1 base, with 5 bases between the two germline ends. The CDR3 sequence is CASSLMGNTEAFF. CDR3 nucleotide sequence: TGTGCCAGCAGCTTAATGGGGAACACTGAAGCTTTCTTT.